This T cell receptor (beta chain) was retrieved from a study of shared clonotypes between healthy human individuals. Whole-study results and caveats: The study found 4.5% to 6% of naive CD4 clonotypes shared across a few donors.

Clones were read by immunoSEQ multiplex PCR, and TCRdb kept only the in-frame ones, dropping some. Seen here are roughly 2.5 million clones, more than 80% observed once, and the top ten hold roughly 0.14%. Donation came from healthy HIV-negative adults that had no recent acute infections or vaccinations. Caucasian adults living in Nashville, Tennessee, provided all samples. Germline assignment: CDR1 SNHLY and CDR2 FYNNEI. This CDR3 comprises 14 residues. V shed 3 bases and J shed 0 bases, with 6 bases lying between them. A remark on this clone: What it recognizes is unknown.

The specimen sequenced was naive CD4+ T cells sorted from blood. Subset of the sample: CD45RA+ positively selected. The chain employs TRBV2 and TRBJ1-3, with D unclear. This receptor was obtained from a man aged 18 to 29 in good health. CDR3: CASSEPGSGNTIYF. The CDR3, as DNA: TGTGCCAGCAGTGAGCCAGGCTCTGGAAACACCATATATTTT.